The source of this TCR beta chain is a study of cytomegalovirus exposure and HLA in healthy donors. Notes on the study in general: For cytomegalovirus status, the classifier reportedly gave diagnoses with high specificity and sensitivity. The HLA-A and HLA-B alleles of most subjects were reportedly predicted accurately from TCR beta sequences.

A multiplex PCR was run with 60 Vbeta primers and 13 Jbeta primers. Method: immunoSEQ multiplex PCR; TCRdb's copy keeps in-frame clones and lacks some. The sample contains 85,000 to 110,000 clones, roughly three quarters of which appear only once. Regarding this clone: The antigen is not known.

The material sequenced was PBMCs. This clonotype originated in a man in his forties or fifties in good health and CMV-seropositive.

The CDR3 region has the DNA TGTGCCAGCAGCCGGGACAGTTTAGCCTCATCAAGCGAGCAGTACTTC. Protein: CASSRDSLASSSEQYF. The chain combines TRBV5-4 with TRBJ2-7, with 7 bases that match TRBD1. CDR1 SGHNT and CDR2 YYREEE come from the germline V gene (reference sequence). The CDR3 length is 16 residues. Unmatched junction bases numbered 16, after V lost 4 bases and J lost 6 bases. The full variable domain, rest sourced from reference TRBV5-4 and TRBJ2-7, is ETGVTQSPTHLIKTRGQQVTLRCSSQSGHNTVSWYQQALGQGPQFIFQYYREEENGRGNFPPRFSGLQFPNYSSELNVNALELDDSALYLCASSRDSLASSSEQYFGPGTRLTVT.